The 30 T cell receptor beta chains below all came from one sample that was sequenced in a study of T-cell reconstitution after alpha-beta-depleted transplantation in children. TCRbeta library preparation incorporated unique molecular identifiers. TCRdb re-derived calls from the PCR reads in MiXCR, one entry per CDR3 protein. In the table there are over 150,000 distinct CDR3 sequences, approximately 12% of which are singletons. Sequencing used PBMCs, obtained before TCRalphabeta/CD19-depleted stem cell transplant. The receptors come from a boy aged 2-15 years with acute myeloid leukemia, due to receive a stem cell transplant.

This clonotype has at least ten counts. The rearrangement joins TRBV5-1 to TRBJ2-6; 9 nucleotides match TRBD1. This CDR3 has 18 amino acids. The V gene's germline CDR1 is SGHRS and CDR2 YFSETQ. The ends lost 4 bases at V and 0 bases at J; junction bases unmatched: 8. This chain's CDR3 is CASSRRTGVSSGANVLTF. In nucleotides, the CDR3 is TGCGCCAGCAGCCGCCGGACAGGGGTGAGCTCTGGGGCCAACGTCCTGACTTTC.

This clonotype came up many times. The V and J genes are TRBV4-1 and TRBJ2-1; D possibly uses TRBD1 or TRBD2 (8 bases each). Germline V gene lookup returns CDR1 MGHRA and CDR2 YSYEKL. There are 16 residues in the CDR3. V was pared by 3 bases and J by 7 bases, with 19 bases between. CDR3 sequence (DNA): TGCGCCAGCAGCCATCCGGGGGGGACAGGCGAAAATGAGCAGTTCTTC. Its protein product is CASSHPGGTGENEQFF.

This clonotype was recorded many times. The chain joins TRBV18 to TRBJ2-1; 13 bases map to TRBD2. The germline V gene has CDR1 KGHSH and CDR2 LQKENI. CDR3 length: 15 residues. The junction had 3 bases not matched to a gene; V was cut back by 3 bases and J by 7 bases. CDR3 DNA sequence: TGTGCCAGCTCACCTACTAGCGGGGGGGCAAATGAGCAGTTCTTC. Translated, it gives CASSPTSGGANEQFF.

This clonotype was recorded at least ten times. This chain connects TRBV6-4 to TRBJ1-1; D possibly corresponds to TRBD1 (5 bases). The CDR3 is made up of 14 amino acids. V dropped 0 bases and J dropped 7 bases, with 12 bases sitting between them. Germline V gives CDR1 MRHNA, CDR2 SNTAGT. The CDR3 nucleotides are TGTGCCAGCAGTGACTCGTGGGGGAAAGGTGAAGCTTTCTTT. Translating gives CASSDSWGKGEAFF.

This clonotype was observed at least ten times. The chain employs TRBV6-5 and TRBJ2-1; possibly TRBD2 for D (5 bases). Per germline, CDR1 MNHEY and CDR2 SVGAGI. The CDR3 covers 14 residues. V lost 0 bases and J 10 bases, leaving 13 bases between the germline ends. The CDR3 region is CASSYSILSAEQFF. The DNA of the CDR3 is TGTGCCAGCAGTTACTCGATCCTTAGCGCCGAGCAGTTCTTC.

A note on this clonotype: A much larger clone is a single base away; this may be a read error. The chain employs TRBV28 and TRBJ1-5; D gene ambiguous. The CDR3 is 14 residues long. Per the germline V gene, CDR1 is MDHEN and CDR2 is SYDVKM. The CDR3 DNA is TGTGGCAGCAGTTTTGGGGTCGGGCGGCAGCCCCAGCATTTT. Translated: CGSSFGVGRQPQHF.

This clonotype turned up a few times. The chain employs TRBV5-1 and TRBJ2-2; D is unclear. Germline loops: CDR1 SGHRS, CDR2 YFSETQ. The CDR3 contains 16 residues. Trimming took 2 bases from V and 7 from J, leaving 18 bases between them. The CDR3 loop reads CASSLSRVGAVGELFF. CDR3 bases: TGCGCCAGCAGCTTATCCCGAGTAGGTGCGGTCGGGGAGCTGTTTTTT.

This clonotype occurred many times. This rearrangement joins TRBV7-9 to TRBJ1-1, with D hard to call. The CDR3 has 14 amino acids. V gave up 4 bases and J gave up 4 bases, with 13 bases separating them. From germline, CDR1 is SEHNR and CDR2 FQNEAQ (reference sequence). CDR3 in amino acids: CASSSSTLVTEAFF. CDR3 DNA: TGTGCCAGCAGCTCCTCGACCCTTGTCACTGAAGCTTTCTTT.

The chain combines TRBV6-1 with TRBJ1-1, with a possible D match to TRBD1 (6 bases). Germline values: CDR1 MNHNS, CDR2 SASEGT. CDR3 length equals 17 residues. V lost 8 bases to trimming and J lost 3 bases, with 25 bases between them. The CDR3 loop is CASSAVQGRGRYTEAFF. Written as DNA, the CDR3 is TGTGCCAGCTCCGCCGTTCAGGGCAGGGGACGCTACACTGAAGCTTTCTTT.

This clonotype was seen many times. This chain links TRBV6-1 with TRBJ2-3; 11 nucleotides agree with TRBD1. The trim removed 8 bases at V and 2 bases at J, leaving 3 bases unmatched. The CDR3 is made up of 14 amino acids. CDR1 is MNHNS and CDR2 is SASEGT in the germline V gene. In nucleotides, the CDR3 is TGTGCCAGCGGGACAGGGGGTTTCACAGATACGCAGTATTTT. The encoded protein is CASGTGGFTDTQYF.

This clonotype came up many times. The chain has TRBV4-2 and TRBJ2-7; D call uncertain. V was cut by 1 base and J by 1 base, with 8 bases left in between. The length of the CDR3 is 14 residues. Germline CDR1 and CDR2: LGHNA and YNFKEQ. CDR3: CASSQVSGSYEQYF. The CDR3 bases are TGTGCCAGCAGCCAAGTCTCGGGTTCCTACGAGCAGTACTTC.

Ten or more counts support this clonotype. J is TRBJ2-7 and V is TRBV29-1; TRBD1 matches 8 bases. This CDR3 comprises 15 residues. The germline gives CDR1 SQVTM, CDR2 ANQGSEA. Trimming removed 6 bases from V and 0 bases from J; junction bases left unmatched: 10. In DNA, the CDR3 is TGCAGCGTCAGACAGGGGCCCGACAGCTCCTACGAGCAGTACTTC. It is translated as CSVRQGPDSSYEQYF.

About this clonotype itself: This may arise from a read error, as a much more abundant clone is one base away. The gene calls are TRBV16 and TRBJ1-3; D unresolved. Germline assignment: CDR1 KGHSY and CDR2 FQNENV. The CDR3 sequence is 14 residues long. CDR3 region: CASSQSTGVNSIYF. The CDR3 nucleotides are TGTGCCAGCAGCCAATCTACTGGTGTCAACAGCATATATTTT.

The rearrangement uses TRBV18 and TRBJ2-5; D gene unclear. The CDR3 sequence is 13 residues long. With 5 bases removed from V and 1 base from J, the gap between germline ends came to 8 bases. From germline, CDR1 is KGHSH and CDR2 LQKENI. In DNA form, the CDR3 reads TGTGCCAGCTCAAAGGGTATCCAAGAGACCCAGTACTTC. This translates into CASSKGIQETQYF.

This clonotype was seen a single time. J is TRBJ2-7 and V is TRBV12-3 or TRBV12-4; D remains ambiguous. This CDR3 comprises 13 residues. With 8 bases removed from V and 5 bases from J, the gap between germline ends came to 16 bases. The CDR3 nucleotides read TGTGCCAGCGGACGAAAAGGCCGTCACGAGCAGTACGTC. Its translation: CASGRKGRHEQYV.

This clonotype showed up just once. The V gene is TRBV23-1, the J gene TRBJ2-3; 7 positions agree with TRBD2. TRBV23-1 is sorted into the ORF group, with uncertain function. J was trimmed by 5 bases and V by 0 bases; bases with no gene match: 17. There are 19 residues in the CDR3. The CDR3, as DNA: TGCGCCAGCAGTCAATCGGGGACGGGGGGTCAAAGCCCGAGAGATACGCAGTATTTT. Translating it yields CASSQSGTGGQSPRDTQYF.

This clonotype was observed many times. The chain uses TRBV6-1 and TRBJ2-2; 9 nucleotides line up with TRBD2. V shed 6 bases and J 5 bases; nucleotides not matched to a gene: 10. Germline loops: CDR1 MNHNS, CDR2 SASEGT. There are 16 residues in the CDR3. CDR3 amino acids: CASSPHTSGPTGELFF. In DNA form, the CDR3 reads TGTGCCAGCAGCCCACACACTAGCGGGCCGACCGGGGAGCTGTTTTTT.

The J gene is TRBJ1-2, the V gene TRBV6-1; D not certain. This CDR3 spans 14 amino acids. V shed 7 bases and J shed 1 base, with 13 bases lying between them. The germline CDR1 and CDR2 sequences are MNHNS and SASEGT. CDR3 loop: CASKMIRSNYGYTF. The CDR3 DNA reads TGTGCCAGCAAAATGATACGGAGTAACTATGGCTACACCTTC.

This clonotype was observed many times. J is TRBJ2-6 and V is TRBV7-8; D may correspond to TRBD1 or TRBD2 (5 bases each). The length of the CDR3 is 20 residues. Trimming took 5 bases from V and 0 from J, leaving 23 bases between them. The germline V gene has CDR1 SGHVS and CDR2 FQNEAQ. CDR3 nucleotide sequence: TGTGCCAGCAGCCTACCCCAGCTGGTGGGACGCAGCTCTGGGGCCAACGTCCTGACTTTC. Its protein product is CASSLPQLVGRSSGANVLTF. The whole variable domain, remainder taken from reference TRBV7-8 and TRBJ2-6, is GAGVSQSPRYKVAKRGQDVALRCDPISGHVSLFWYQQALGQGPEFLTYFQNEAQLDKSGLPSDRFFAERPEGSVSTLKIQRTQQEDSAVYLCASSLPQLVGRSSGANVLTFGAGSRLTVL.

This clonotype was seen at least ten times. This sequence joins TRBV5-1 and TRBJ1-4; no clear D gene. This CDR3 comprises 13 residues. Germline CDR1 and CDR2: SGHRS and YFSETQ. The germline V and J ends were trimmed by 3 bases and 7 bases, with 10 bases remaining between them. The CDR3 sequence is CASSSARGEKLFF. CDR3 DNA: TGCGCCAGCAGCTCGGCACGGGGTGAAAAACTGTTTTTT.

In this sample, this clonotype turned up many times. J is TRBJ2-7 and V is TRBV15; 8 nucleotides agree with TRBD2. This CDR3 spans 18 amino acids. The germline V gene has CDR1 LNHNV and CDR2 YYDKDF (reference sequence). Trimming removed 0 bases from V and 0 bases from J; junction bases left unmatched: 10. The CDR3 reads CATSRDRTLAEGSYEQYF. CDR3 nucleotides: TGTGCCACCAGCAGAGATCGAACACTAGCGGAGGGCTCCTACGAGCAGTACTTC.

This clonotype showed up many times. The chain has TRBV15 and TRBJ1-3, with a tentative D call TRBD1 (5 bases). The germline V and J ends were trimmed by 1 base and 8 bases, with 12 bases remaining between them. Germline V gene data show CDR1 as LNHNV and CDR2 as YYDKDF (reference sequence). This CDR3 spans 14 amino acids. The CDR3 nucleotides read TGTGCCACCAGCAGAGGAGGGGCGGGAGACACCATATATTTT. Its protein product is CATSRGGAGDTIYF. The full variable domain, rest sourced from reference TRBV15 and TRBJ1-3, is DAMVIQNPRYQVTQFGKPVTLSCSQTLNHNVMYWYQQKSSQAPKLLFHYYDKDFNNEADTPDNFQSRRPNTSFCFLDIRSPGLGDTAMYLCATSRGGAGDTIYFGEGSWLTVV.

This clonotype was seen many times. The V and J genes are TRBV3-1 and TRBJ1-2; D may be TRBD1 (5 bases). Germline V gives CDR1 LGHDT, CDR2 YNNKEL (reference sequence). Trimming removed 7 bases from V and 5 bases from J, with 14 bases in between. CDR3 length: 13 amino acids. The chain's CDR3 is CASNPGPGYGYTF. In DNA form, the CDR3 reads TGTGCCAGCAACCCGGGTCCAGGGTATGGCTACACCTTC.

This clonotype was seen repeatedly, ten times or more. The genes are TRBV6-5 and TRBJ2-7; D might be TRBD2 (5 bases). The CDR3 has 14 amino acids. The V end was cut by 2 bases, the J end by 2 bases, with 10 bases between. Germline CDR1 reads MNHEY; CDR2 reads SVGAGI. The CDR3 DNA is TGTGCCAGCAGTTACGGGCTAGCTGCCTACGAGCAGTACTTC. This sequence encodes CASSYGLAAYEQYF.

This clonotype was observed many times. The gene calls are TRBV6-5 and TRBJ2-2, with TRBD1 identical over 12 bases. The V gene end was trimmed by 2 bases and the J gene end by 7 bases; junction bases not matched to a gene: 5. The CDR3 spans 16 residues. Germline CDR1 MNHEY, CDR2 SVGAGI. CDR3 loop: CASSYGTGGSSGELFF. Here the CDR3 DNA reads TGTGCCAGCAGTTACGGGACAGGGGGCTCGAGCGGGGAGCTGTTTTTT.

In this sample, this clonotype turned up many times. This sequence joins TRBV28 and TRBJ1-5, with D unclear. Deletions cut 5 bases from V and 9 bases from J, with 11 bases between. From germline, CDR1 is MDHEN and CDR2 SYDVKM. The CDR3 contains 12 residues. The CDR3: CASSPPGWPQHF. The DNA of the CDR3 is TGTGCCAGCAGTCCCCCGGGTTGGCCCCAGCATTTT.

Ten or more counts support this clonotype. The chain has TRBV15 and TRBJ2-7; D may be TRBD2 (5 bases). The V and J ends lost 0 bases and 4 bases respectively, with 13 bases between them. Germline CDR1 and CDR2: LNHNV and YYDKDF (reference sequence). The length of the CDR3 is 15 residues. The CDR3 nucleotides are TGTGCCACCAGCAGAGATCTACGGAGGACTTACGAGCAGTACGTC. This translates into CATSRDLRRTYEQYV.

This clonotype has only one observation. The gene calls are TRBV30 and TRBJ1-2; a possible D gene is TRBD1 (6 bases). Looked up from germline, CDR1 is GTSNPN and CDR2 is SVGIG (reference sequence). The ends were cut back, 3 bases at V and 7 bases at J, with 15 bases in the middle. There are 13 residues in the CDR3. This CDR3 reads CAWRSQGFGGYTF. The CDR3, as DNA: TGTGCCTGGAGAAGCCAGGGGTTCGGTGGCTACACCTTC.

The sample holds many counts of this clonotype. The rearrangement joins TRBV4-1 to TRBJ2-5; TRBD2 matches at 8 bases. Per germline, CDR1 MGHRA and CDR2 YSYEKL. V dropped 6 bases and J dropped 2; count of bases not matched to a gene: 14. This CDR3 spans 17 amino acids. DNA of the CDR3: TGCGCCAGCAGTGGCGGGGGGCCCCCTACGAGTCAAGAGACCCAGTACTTC. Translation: CASSGGGPPTSQETQYF.

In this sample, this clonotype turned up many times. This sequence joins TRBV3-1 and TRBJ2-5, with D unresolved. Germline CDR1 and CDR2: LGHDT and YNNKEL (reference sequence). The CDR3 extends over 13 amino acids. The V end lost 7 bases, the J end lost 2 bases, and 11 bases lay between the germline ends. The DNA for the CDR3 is TGTGCCAGCACCCTAGTAGGACAAGAGACCCAGTACTTC. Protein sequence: CASTLVGQETQYF.